The 26 T cell receptor beta chains below come from one sample, sequenced in a study of blood T cell repertoires in COVID-19. TCRdb's copy holds only in-frame clones and misses some; the assay was immunoSEQ multiplex PCR. The sample lists fewer than 350,000 clones, 75% to 90% occurring once. Sequencing input: PBMCs or T cells enriched from blood (not recorded which). Source of these receptors: a man under 40 who had recovered from COVID-19.

Only a few counts were recorded for this clone. The gene calls are TRBV3-1 (or the pseudogene TRBV3-2) and TRBJ1-5; D remains unclear. Germline values: CDR1 LGHDT, CDR2 YNNKEL (reference sequence). CDR3 size: 11 residues. Trimming removed 1 base from V and 9 bases from J, with 4 bases in between. This CDR3 reads CASSQGGPQHF. As DNA, the CDR3 is TGTGCCAGCAGCCAAGGAGGGCCCCAGCATTTT.

In its sample, this clone was seen a few times. V is TRBV5-6 and J is TRBJ2-7, with 7 nucleotides matching TRBD2. This CDR3 has 16 residues. The germline gives CDR1 SGHDT, CDR2 YYEEEE. The V gene end was trimmed by 1 base and the J gene end by 3 bases; junction bases not matched to a gene: 10. The CDR3 spells CASSLLRQGGSYEQYF. DNA for the CDR3: TGTGCCAGCAGCTTGTTGAGGCAGGGCGGGAGCTACGAGCAGTACTTC.

CDR3: CASSEQGRGSPLHF. The CDR3 nucleotides read TGTGCCAGCAGTGAACAGGGGCGAGGTTCACCCCTCCACTTT. The rearrangement links TRBV2 to TRBJ1-6; possible D gene TRBD1, 6 bases. This CDR3 has 14 amino acids. Germline V gene data show CDR1 as SNHLY and CDR2 as FYNNEI. V was cut by 2 bases and J by 9 bases, with 11 bases left in between.

This clone showed up just a few times. At the DNA level, this CDR3 is encoded by other sequences in the same sample as well. This chain connects TRBV6-2 or TRBV6-3 to TRBJ2-3, with TRBD2 identical over 13 bases. V lost 4 bases, J lost 6 bases, and 4 bases stayed unmatched. The CDR3 has 15 amino acids. The V gene's germline CDR1 is MNHEY and CDR2 SVGEGT. This CDR3 is CASSLGTSGADTQYF. CDR3 coding DNA: TGTGCCAGCAGTTTAGGGACTAGCGGGGCCGATACGCAGTATTTT.

The chain uses TRBV6-5 and TRBJ2-7; 9 bases match TRBD2. Unmatched junction bases numbered 6, after V lost 6 bases and J lost 3 bases. Germline-derived CDR1 and CDR2 are MNHEY and SVGAGI. The CDR3 extends over 14 amino acids. CDR3 protein: CASSPTSGFYEQYF. CDR3 nucleotide sequence: TGTGCCAGCAGCCCGACTAGCGGATTCTACGAGCAGTACTTC.

The rearrangement uses TRBV19 and TRBJ1-6; D gene ambiguous. Trimming pared 3 bases from V and 6 bases from J, leaving 3 bases between. The CDR3 spans 12 residues. Per germline, CDR1 LNHDA and CDR2 SQIVND (reference sequence). The CDR3 sequence is CASSMSNSPLHF. The CDR3 DNA is TGTGCCAGTAGTATGAGTAATTCACCCCTCCACTTT.

V usage is TRBV5-1 and J usage is TRBJ2-7; a weak D match, TRBD1 (7 bases). V lost 7 bases to trimming and J lost 2 bases, with 13 bases between them. This CDR3 has 13 residues. CDR1 and CDR2 from the germline V gene are SGHRS and YFSETQ. The CDR3 spells CASAGTVTYEQYF. DNA of the CDR3: TGCGCCAGCGCGGGGACAGTTACCTACGAGCAGTACTTC.

The genes are TRBV5-1 and TRBJ1-6, with D unresolved. The CDR3 sequence is 14 residues long. Between the trimmed V and J ends, which lost 0 bases and 7 bases, there was a span of 8 bases. Looked up from germline, CDR1 is SGHRS and CDR2 is YFSETQ. The CDR3 nucleotides read TGCGCCAGCAGCTTGGGACGGGGAAATTCACCCCTCCACTTT. Its protein product is CASSLGRGNSPLHF.

The chain couples TRBV24-1 to TRBJ1-1, with D possibly TRBD1 on 5 matching bases. CDR3 length: 15 residues. Germline CDR1 and CDR2: KGHDR and SFDVKD. The ends were cut back, 4 bases at V and 4 bases at J, with 15 bases in the middle. CDR3 sequence (DNA): TGTGCCACCAGTGAGGGAGGGGTCCCGGGCACTGAAGCTTTCTTT. It is translated as CATSEGGVPGTEAFF.

The rearrangement joins TRBV6-1 to TRBJ1-2, with D maybe TRBD1 (6 bases). The V gene lost 1 base and the J gene lost 7 bases, with 10 bases spanning the gap. The V gene's germline CDR1 is MNHNS and CDR2 SASEGT. CDR3 length: 13 residues. CDR3: CASSEDRVGGYTF. For the CDR3, the DNA is TGTGCCAGCAGTGAAGACAGGGTGGGTGGCTACACCTTC.

This chain joins TRBV6-5 and TRBJ1-4; 9 bases line up with TRBD1. The V gene's germline CDR1 is MNHEY and CDR2 SVGAGI. The CDR3 has 15 amino acids. V trimming: 6 bases; J trimming: 7 bases; junction bases outside the gene matches: 9. CDR3 coding DNA: TGTGCCAGCAGAAAACGGACAGGGGAGGGTGAAAAACTGTTTTTT. Translation: CASRKRTGEGEKLFF.

The V call is TRBV4-1, the J call TRBJ1-1; D is undetermined. The length of the CDR3 is 13 residues. V was clipped by 0 bases and J by 3 bases, with 5 bases between them. Germline CDR1 reads MGHRA; CDR2 reads YSYEKL. CDR3 loop: CASSQDRDTEAFF. In DNA form, the CDR3 reads TGCGCCAGCAGCCAAGATCGGGACACTGAAGCTTTCTTT.

The chain has TRBV5-1 and TRBJ2-5; 7 nucleotides line up with TRBD1. The V and J ends lost 0 bases and 14 bases, in that order; junction bases with no gene match: 7. Germline CDR1 reads SGHRS; CDR2 reads YFSETQ. This CDR3 region has 12 residues. CDR3 sequence (DNA): TGCGCCAGCAGCTTGGATCGGGGACAGCCATACTTC. Its protein product is CASSLDRGQPYF.

The chain recombines TRBV7-9 with TRBJ1-1, with no clear D. The germline V gene encodes CDR1 SEHNR and CDR2 FQNEAQ (reference sequence). Trimming removed 6 bases at V and 7 bases at J, with 15 bases between. The CDR3 has 13 residues. The CDR3 region is CASSRAGEDEAFF. The CDR3, as DNA: TGTGCCAGCAGTCGTGCGGGCGAAGATGAAGCTTTCTTT.

The rearrangement joins TRBV7-8 to TRBJ2-3, with TRBD2 matching 11 bases. There are 16 residues in the CDR3. Trimming at V came to 2 bases and at J to 8 bases, leaving 9 bases not matched to a gene. The V gene's germline CDR1 is SGHVS and CDR2 FQNEAQ. CDR3 sequence: CASSLLAGGLQGTQYF. CDR3 sequence (DNA): TGTGCCAGCAGCTTACTAGCGGGGGGCTTGCAAGGTACGCAGTATTTT. Looking up the rest from reference TRBV7-8 and TRBJ2-3 gives the full variable domain: GAGVSQSPRYKVAKRGQDVALRCDPISGHVSLFWYQQALGQGPEFLTYFQNEAQLDKSGLPSDRFFAERPEGSVSTLKIQRTQQEDSAVYLCASSLLAGGLQGTQYFGPGTRLTVL.

The genes are TRBV9 and TRBJ2-2; 7 bases align to TRBD1. Germline V gene sequence: CDR1 SGDLS, CDR2 YYNGEE. This CDR3 has 15 residues. The V and J ends lost 4 bases and 4 bases, in that order; junction bases with no gene match: 7. The CDR3 region is CASSQGVGATGELFF. CDR3 nucleotide sequence: TGTGCCAGCAGCCAGGGGGTAGGGGCCACCGGGGAGCTGTTTTTT. Complete variable domain (other parts from reference TRBV9 and TRBJ2-2): DSGVTQTPKHLITATGQRVTLRCSPRSGDLSVYWYQQSLDQGLQFLIQYYNGEERAKGNILERFSAQQFPDLHSELNLSSLELGDSALYFCASSQGVGATGELFFGEGSRLTVL.

The chain recombines TRBV18 with TRBJ1-6, with 7 bases aligning to TRBD1. The junction had 2 bases not matched to a gene; V was cut back by 4 bases and J by 5 bases. CDR1 and CDR2 (germline): KGHSH, LQKENI. The CDR3 runs 14 residues. The CDR3 nucleotides read TGTGCCAGCTCACGGGACAGTGATAATTCACCCCTCCACTTT. Amino acids: CASSRDSDNSPLHF.

The V gene is TRBV7-9, the J gene TRBJ1-2; D uncertain. Germline CDR1 SEHNR, CDR2 FQNEAQ (reference sequence). Trimming stripped 5 bases from V and 3 bases from J, with 10 bases between. The CDR3 spans 13 residues. The CDR3 sequence is CASSRGRDYGYTF. The CDR3 DNA reads as TGTGCCAGCAGCAGAGGGCGGGACTATGGCTACACCTTC. The full variable domain, with the rest looked up from reference TRBV7-9 and TRBJ1-2, is DTGVSQNPRHKITKRGQNVTFRCDPISEHNRLYWYRQTLGQGPEFLTYFQNEAQLEKSRLLSDRFSAERPKGSFSTLEIQRTEQGDSAMYLCASSRGRDYGYTFGSGTRLTVV.

The chain is built from TRBV6-5 and TRBJ2-7; 9 nucleotides align to TRBD1. CDR3 size: 14 residues. The J segment lost 2 bases and the V segment lost 6 bases, leaving 5 bases of the junction unmatched. Per the germline V gene, CDR1 is MNHEY and CDR2 is SVGAGI. CDR3 loop: CASSSGQGPYEQYF. The CDR3 DNA reads as TGTGCCAGCAGCTCCGGACAGGGGCCCTACGAGCAGTACTTC.

In its sample, this clone was seen once. The V and J genes are TRBV2 and TRBJ1-4; D unclear. Germline assignment: CDR1 SNHLY and CDR2 FYNNEI. The CDR3 consists of 14 residues. The V end lost 6 bases, the J end lost 6 bases, and 14 bases lay between the germline ends. In DNA, the CDR3 is TGTGCCAGCAGCGGGAGGAGTAACTATGAAAAACTGTTTTTT. It specifies CASSGRSNYEKLFF.

The chain couples TRBV6-5 to TRBJ2-1, with D perhaps TRBD2 (7 bases). Trimming stripped 8 bases from V and 7 bases from J, with 15 bases between. Looked up from germline, CDR1 is MNHEY and CDR2 is SVGAGI. The CDR3 consists of 13 residues. This chain's CDR3 is CASRGGAGNEQFF. DNA for the CDR3: TGTGCCAGCCGCGGGGGCGCCGGGAATGAGCAGTTCTTC.

This chain connects TRBV6-2 or TRBV6-3 to TRBJ2-1; D is perhaps TRBD1 (5 bases). With 4 bases removed from V and 13 bases from J, the gap between germline ends came to 14 bases. Germline V gene lookup returns CDR1 MNHEY and CDR2 SVGEGT. This CDR3 contains 12 residues. The CDR3 DNA is TGTGCCAGCAGTTCGACCTCAGGGTTACAGTTCTTC. Translation: CASSSTSGLQFF.

The V gene is TRBV5-1, the J gene TRBJ2-2; D not certain. This CDR3 is built from 16 residues. The V gene's germline CDR1 is SGHRS and CDR2 YFSETQ. Trimming removed 1 base at V and 2 bases at J, with 12 bases between. The chain's CDR3 is CASSLNSLENTGELFF. The CDR3, as DNA: TGCGCCAGCAGCTTGAATTCACTCGAAAACACCGGGGAGCTGTTTTTT.

V usage is TRBV11-2 and J usage is TRBJ1-1; 7 bases are shared with TRBD1. V lost 0 bases to trimming and J lost 11 bases; unmatched junction nucleotides: 6. This CDR3 spans 13 amino acids. Per the germline V gene, CDR1 is SGHAT and CDR2 is FQNNGV. The CDR3 reads CASSLEPGGRAFF. CDR3 nucleotide sequence: TGTGCCAGCAGCTTAGAGCCAGGGGGTCGGGCTTTCTTT.

The chain is built from TRBV6-5 and TRBJ2-5, with D unresolved. In germline, CDR1 is MNHEY, CDR2 SVGAGI. The CDR3 contains 14 residues. Trimming cost V 6 bases and J 0 bases, with 11 bases left between them. In DNA form, the CDR3 reads TGTGCCAGCAGGGAGCTAGGAAACCAAGAGACCCAGTACTTC. It translates to CASRELGNQETQYF.

This chain joins TRBV13 and TRBJ2-1, with a tentative D call TRBD2 (7 bases). CDR3 size: 13 residues. The germline gives CDR1 PRHDT, CDR2 FYEKMQ (reference sequence). The germline V and J ends were trimmed by 5 bases and 9 bases, with 14 bases remaining between them. CDR3 nucleotides: TGTGCCAGCAGCACCCGAGGGGGGGGTGAGCAGTTCTTC. It translates to CASSTRGGGEQFF.